This T cell receptor (beta chain) appears in the sequencing data of a study of T-cell memory formation after mild COVID-19. Study-wide results and caveats: Cross-reactive memory appears to have joined, as suggested by some responding clones showing up in pre-infection memory.

Turning to this clonotype: Its matching antigen is unknown.

Germline V gene data show CDR1 as SGDLS and CDR2 as YYNGEE. There are 14 residues in the CDR3. The J segment lost 1 base and the V segment lost 4 bases, leaving 4 bases of the junction unmatched. TCRdb fed the 5' RACE reads into MiXCR, producing one record per CDR3 protein. This table holds around 300,000 distinct CDR3 sequences, over 10% found once. Input material: PBMCs or a T cell subset sorted from them (not recorded which). This receptor was taken from a man younger than 35 who had mild COVID-19 (a few samples of this study predate the infection). Cell type and time point are not known. V usage is TRBV9 and J usage is TRBJ1-1, with 7 bases identical to TRBD1. The CDR3 nucleotides read TGTGCCAGCAGCCCTTACAGGGGGAACACTGAAGCTTTCTTT. This sequence encodes CASSPYRGNTEAFF.